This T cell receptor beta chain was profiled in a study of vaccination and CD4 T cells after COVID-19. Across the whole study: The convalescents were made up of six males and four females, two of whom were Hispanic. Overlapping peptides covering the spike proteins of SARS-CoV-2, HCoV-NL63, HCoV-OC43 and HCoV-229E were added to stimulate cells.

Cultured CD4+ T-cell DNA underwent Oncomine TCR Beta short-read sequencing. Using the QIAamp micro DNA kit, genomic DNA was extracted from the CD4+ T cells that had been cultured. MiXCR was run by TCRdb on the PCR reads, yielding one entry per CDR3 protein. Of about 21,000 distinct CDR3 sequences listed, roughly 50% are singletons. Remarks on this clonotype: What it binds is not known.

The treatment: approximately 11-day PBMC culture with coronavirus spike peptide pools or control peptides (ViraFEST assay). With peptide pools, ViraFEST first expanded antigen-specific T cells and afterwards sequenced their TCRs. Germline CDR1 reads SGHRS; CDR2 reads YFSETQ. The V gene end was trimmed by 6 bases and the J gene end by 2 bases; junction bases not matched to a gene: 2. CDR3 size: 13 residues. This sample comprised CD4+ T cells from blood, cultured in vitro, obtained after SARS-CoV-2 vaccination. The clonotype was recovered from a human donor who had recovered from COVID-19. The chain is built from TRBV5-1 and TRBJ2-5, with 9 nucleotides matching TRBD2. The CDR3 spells CASKTSGQETQYF. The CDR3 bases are TGCGCCAGCAAGACTAGCGGTCAAGAGACCCAGTACTTC.